This T cell receptor (beta chain) derives from a study of vaccination effects on CD4 cells after COVID-19. After expansion with viral peptide pools in the ViraFEST assay, antigen-specific CD4+ T cells were sequenced. Scientists isolated CD4+ T cells after a roughly 10-day culture period ended. Everyone in the study got two shots of either the BNT162b2 or mRNA-1273 vaccine. Points on this clone: The antigen is unknown.

Assay: immunoSEQ multiplex PCR; the TCRdb copy retains only in-frame clones and omits some. In the table there are some 70,000 clones, about 81% of which are singletons. V lost 4 bases, J lost 2 bases, and 3 bases stayed unmatched. CDR1 and CDR2 from the germline V gene are KGHDR and SFDVKD. The CDR3 totals 14 residues. The chain employs TRBV24-1 and TRBJ1-2; 7 bases are a match to TRBD1. This TCR came from a human donor who received a COVID-19 vaccine. The specimen was CD4+ T cells from PBMCs cultured with HCoV-229E spike peptides, collected after COVID-19 vaccination. The CDR3 nucleotides are TGTGCCACCAGTGACCTGACAGGGAACTATGGCTACACCTTC. The encoded protein is CATSDLTGNYGYTF.